The rows below give T cell receptor beta chains drawn from one sample of a study of T cell repertoires and Cas9 in healthy adults. Sequencing used immunoSEQ multiplex PCR; TCRdb keeps in-frame clones, though not all of them. The profile covers tens of thousands of clones, with about 92% appearing a single time and around 0.62% taken by the ten largest. Sequencing used CD4+ effector T cells (CD127+, CD25-, CD137-, CD154-) from PBMCs; culture status not recorded. The source is a human donor in good health. CDR3s include the opening cysteine and the closing phenylalanine or tryptophan. D genes are given only for firm matches. Some rows mark clone size as missing; the rest say once, few, many or name a class of expanded clone.

v_gene: TRBV6-5; abundance: -; d_gene: TRBD2; j_gene: TRBJ2-3; CDR3nt: TGTGCCAGCAGTTACAGGGGACTAGGGGCAGATACGCAGTATTTT; CDR3aa: CASSYRGLGADTQYF
v_gene: TRBV5-1; abundance: -; d_gene: -; j_gene: TRBJ2-7; CDR3nt: TGCGCCAGCAGCAAGGGTCCAGCGAGCAACGAGCAGTACTTC; CDR3aa: CASSKGPASNEQYF
v_gene: TRBV5-1; abundance: -; d_gene: -; j_gene: TRBJ1-1; CDR3nt: TGCGCCAGCAGCTTGCGGGCGGGGGGGGAACCTGAAGCTTTCTTT; CDR3aa: CASSLRAGGEPEAFF
v_gene: TRBV19; abundance: once; d_gene: -; j_gene: TRBJ1-1; CDR3nt: TGTGCCAGTAGTAGGCAGAACATGAACACTGAAGCTTTCTTT; CDR3aa: CASSRQNMNTEAFF
v_gene: TRBV10-3; abundance: -; d_gene: TRBD2; j_gene: TRBJ2-1; CDR3nt: TGTGCCATCAAAGGACTAGCCTACAATGAGCAGTTCTTC; CDR3aa: CAIKGLAYNEQFF
v_gene: TRBV19; abundance: -; d_gene: -; j_gene: TRBJ2-2; CDR3nt: TGTGCCAGTAGTATAGCCCCCGCCATGGAGCTGTTTTTT; CDR3aa: CASSIAPAMELFF
v_gene: TRBV18; abundance: -; d_gene: -; j_gene: TRBJ2-2; CDR3nt: TGTGCCAGCTCACCGCAGCAGGAGGGCCAAGCCGGGGAGCTGTTTTTT; CDR3aa: CASSPQQEGQAGELFF
v_gene: TRBV5-1; abundance: -; d_gene: -; j_gene: TRBJ2-1; CDR3nt: TGCGCCAGCAGCTTGTTGAGGGAAAACAATGAGCAGTTCTTC; CDR3aa: CASSLLRENNEQFF
v_gene: TRBV30; abundance: -; d_gene: -; j_gene: TRBJ1-6; CDR3nt: TGTGCCTGGAAGTTGATCAATTCACCCCTCCACTTT; CDR3aa: CAWKLINSPLHF
v_gene: TRBV6-1; abundance: -; d_gene: TRBD2; j_gene: TRBJ2-1; CDR3nt: TGTGCCAGCATAGCGGGGGGGCGCTACAATGAGCAGTTCTTC; CDR3aa: CASIAGGRYNEQFF
v_gene: TRBV2; abundance: few; d_gene: -; j_gene: TRBJ1-4; CDR3nt: TGTGCCACTCACAGGGATTATAATGAAAAACTGTTTTTT; CDR3aa: CATHRDYNEKLFF
v_gene: TRBV13; abundance: -; d_gene: -; j_gene: TRBJ1-4; CDR3nt: TGTGCCAGCAGCGCTCGTGAGAGCATTGCAACTAATGAAAAACTGTTTTTT; CDR3aa: CASSARESIATNEKLFF
v_gene: TRBV2; abundance: -; d_gene: -; j_gene: TRBJ2-5; CDR3nt: TGTGCCAGCAGTAGGCAGCTGGGAGAGACCCAGTACTTC; CDR3aa: CASSRQLGETQYF
v_gene: TRBV7-9; abundance: -; d_gene: TRBD1; j_gene: TRBJ1-5; CDR3nt: TGTGCCAGCAGCTTATTGGAGGGGGCGGAACAGCCCCAGCATTTT; CDR3aa: CASSLLEGAEQPQHF
v_gene: TRBV6-5; abundance: -; d_gene: TRBD2; j_gene: TRBJ2-7; CDR3nt: TGTGCCAGCAGCTTTCTAGCGGGGGGGACCTACGAGCAGTACTTC; CDR3aa: CASSFLAGGTYEQYF
v_gene: TRBV7-2; abundance: few; d_gene: -; j_gene: TRBJ2-7; CDR3nt: TGTGCCAGCAGCGAGGCGCGGTACGAGCAGTACTTC; CDR3aa: CASSEARYEQYF
v_gene: TRBV6-1; abundance: -; d_gene: -; j_gene: TRBJ1-5; CDR3nt: TGTGCCAGCAGTGAAATGACTCCTGGGGGCAATCAGCCCCAGCATTTT; CDR3aa: CASSEMTPGGNQPQHF
v_gene: TRBV6-1; abundance: -; d_gene: -; j_gene: TRBJ1-5; CDR3nt: TGTGCCAGCGTGACTGGCAGGGCCGATCAGCCCCAGCATTTT; CDR3aa: CASVTGRADQPQHF
v_gene: TRBV9; abundance: -; d_gene: -; j_gene: TRBJ1-5; CDR3nt: TGTGCCAGCAGCGTAGATGGGGCCTTACAGCCCCAGCATTTT; CDR3aa: CASSVDGALQPQHF
v_gene: TRBV5-1; abundance: -; d_gene: TRBD1; j_gene: TRBJ2-7; CDR3nt: TGCGCCAGCAGCTTGCAGGGGGACTACGAGCAGTACTTC; CDR3aa: CASSLQGDYEQYF
v_gene: TRBV6-1; abundance: -; d_gene: TRBD1; j_gene: TRBJ1-2; CDR3nt: TGTGCCAGCAGTTCACAGGGGGCGCTTGGCTACACCTTC; CDR3aa: CASSSQGALGYTF
v_gene: TRBV18; abundance: -; d_gene: -; j_gene: TRBJ1-6; CDR3nt: TGTGCCAGCTCTCAGAGGGACTCAGATTCACCCCTCCACTTT; CDR3aa: CASSQRDSDSPLHF
v_gene: TRBV5-1; abundance: once; d_gene: -; j_gene: TRBJ1-2; CDR3nt: TGCGCCAGCCGCGACACCCGGCTGGGGCTAAGCTACACCTTC; CDR3aa: CASRDTRLGLSYTF
v_gene: TRBV6-1; abundance: -; d_gene: -; j_gene: TRBJ2-2; CDR3nt: TGTGCCAGCGGTCCGACCAGGTCGTTCACCGGGGAGCTGTTTTTT; CDR3aa: CASGPTRSFTGELFF
v_gene: TRBV4-2; abundance: -; d_gene: TRBD1; j_gene: TRBJ2-1; CDR3nt: TGTGCCAGCAGTTCCGGACAGGGGGATTTAAATGAGCAGTTCTTC; CDR3aa: CASSSGQGDLNEQFF
v_gene: TRBV6-1; abundance: -; d_gene: -; j_gene: TRBJ2-1; CDR3nt: TGTGCCAGCAATGCAGCGAGCTCCTACAATGAGCAGTTCTTC; CDR3aa: CASNAASSYNEQFF
v_gene: TRBV10-2; abundance: -; d_gene: -; j_gene: TRBJ1-2; CDR3nt: TGCGCCAGTAGCCTCAGCTTCTCCTCAGATGGGGACTATGGCTACACCTTC; CDR3aa: CASSLSFSSDGDYGYTF
v_gene: TRBV19; abundance: -; d_gene: -; j_gene: TRBJ2-3; CDR3nt: TGTGCCAGTAGTACCCCTTTTGTGGCTGGCACAGATACGCAGTATTTT; CDR3aa: CASSTPFVAGTDTQYF
v_gene: TRBV19; abundance: -; d_gene: -; j_gene: TRBJ1-4; CDR3nt: TGTGCCAGTAGTAGACGCCAGTCTACAGGAACTAATGAAAAACTGTTTTTT; CDR3aa: CASSRRQSTGTNEKLFF
v_gene: TRBV18; abundance: -; d_gene: -; j_gene: TRBJ1-1; CDR3nt: TGTGCCAGCTCACCGTCTGGTCGGGAAGCTTTCTTT; CDR3aa: CASSPSGREAFF
v_gene: TRBV2; abundance: -; d_gene: TRBD2; j_gene: TRBJ2-7; CDR3nt: TGTGCCAGCAGTCGCAGCGGGGGGTTAACCTACGAGCAGTACTTC; CDR3aa: CASSRSGGLTYEQYF
v_gene: TRBV30; abundance: -; d_gene: -; j_gene: TRBJ1-1; CDR3nt: TGTGCCTGGAGTGATCACCAAGTTGCCACTGAAGCTTTCTTT; CDR3aa: CAWSDHQVATEAFF
v_gene: TRBV2; abundance: -; d_gene: -; j_gene: TRBJ1-5; CDR3nt: TGTGCCAGCAGCGGTCAGTTTGATCAGCCCCAGCATTTT; CDR3aa: CASSGQFDQPQHF
v_gene: TRBV6-6; abundance: once; d_gene: -; j_gene: TRBJ1-5; CDR3nt: TGTGCCAGCAGTTATGAAAGGGATCAGCCCCAGCATTTT; CDR3aa: CASSYERDQPQHF
v_gene: TRBV5-6; abundance: -; d_gene: -; j_gene: TRBJ1-5; CDR3nt: TGTGCCAGCAGCTCGAGAGGCTCCCCCTCGAATCAGCCCCAGCATTTT; CDR3aa: CASSSRGSPSNQPQHF
v_gene: TRBV10-1; abundance: -; d_gene: -; j_gene: TRBJ1-2; CDR3nt: TGCGCCAGCAGTCACGACCCTGACCCATACTATGGCTACACCTTC; CDR3aa: CASSHDPDPYYGYTF
v_gene: TRBV11-2; abundance: -; d_gene: -; j_gene: TRBJ2-7; CDR3nt: TGTGCCAGCAGCTTAGATCCCCACGGCAACTACGAGCAGTACTTC; CDR3aa: CASSLDPHGNYEQYF
v_gene: TRBV9; abundance: -; d_gene: -; j_gene: TRBJ1-4; CDR3nt: TGTGCCAGCAGCGAGAGGCTTGGGGGGGCCGAAAAACTGTTTTTT; CDR3aa: CASSERLGGAEKLFF
v_gene: TRBV10-3; abundance: -; d_gene: -; j_gene: TRBJ1-2; CDR3nt: TGTGCCATCAGTGTATGGGAGGCAGGTGGCTACACCTTC; CDR3aa: CAISVWEAGGYTF
v_gene: TRBV6-1; abundance: -; d_gene: -; j_gene: TRBJ2-6; CDR3nt: TGTGCCACCCAATGGGCCAACTCTGGGGCCAACGTCCTGACTTTC; CDR3aa: CATQWANSGANVLTF
v_gene: TRBV2; abundance: -; d_gene: TRBD1; j_gene: TRBJ2-6; CDR3nt: TGTGCCAGCAGTGCACAGGGGGTTGGGGCCAACGTCCTGACTTTC; CDR3aa: CASSAQGVGANVLTF
v_gene: TRBV7-3; abundance: -; d_gene: TRBD2; j_gene: TRBJ2-1; CDR3nt: TGTGCCAGCAGCGAAGGGCCTAGCGGGGTCAATGAGCAGTTCTTC; CDR3aa: CASSEGPSGVNEQFF
v_gene: TRBV4-1; abundance: -; d_gene: -; j_gene: TRBJ2-1; CDR3nt: TGCGCCAGCAGCCAAGATTTCAACAATCGTCAGCAGTTCTTC; CDR3aa: CASSQDFNNRQQFF
v_gene: TRBV5-6; abundance: -; d_gene: TRBD1; j_gene: TRBJ2-7; CDR3nt: TGTGCCAGCAAGGACGCAGGGGGCCCCTTGGACGAGCAGTACTTC; CDR3aa: CASKDAGGPLDEQYF
v_gene: TRBV5-1; abundance: once; d_gene: -; j_gene: TRBJ1-1; CDR3nt: TGCGCCAGCAGCTTGGCCGACTACAAGAACACTGAAGCTTTCTTT; CDR3aa: CASSLADYKNTEAFF
v_gene: TRBV10-3; abundance: few; d_gene: TRBD1; j_gene: TRBJ1-4; CDR3nt: TGTGCCATCAGTCCCGGGACAGGGAGGGAACTGTTTTTT; CDR3aa: CAISPGTGRELFF
v_gene: TRBV28; abundance: -; d_gene: TRBD1; j_gene: TRBJ1-2; CDR3nt: TGTGCCAGCAGGGACAGGGGCTACACCTTC; CDR3aa: CASRDRGYTF
v_gene: TRBV28; abundance: -; d_gene: TRBD1; j_gene: TRBJ1-5; CDR3nt: TGTGCCACCCCAGGGGGTCCTAATCAGCCCCAGCATTTT; CDR3aa: CATPGGPNQPQHF
v_gene: TRBV7-9; abundance: -; d_gene: TRBD1; j_gene: TRBJ1-1; CDR3nt: TGTGCCAGCAGCTTAGAGCAGGGGGCGAGTGAAGCTTTCTTT; CDR3aa: CASSLEQGASEAFF
v_gene: TRBV6-5; abundance: -; d_gene: TRBD1; j_gene: TRBJ2-7; CDR3nt: TGTGCCAGCAGTGGGACAGGCTCCTACGAGCAGTACTTC; CDR3aa: CASSGTGSYEQYF
v_gene: TRBV6-5; abundance: -; d_gene: -; j_gene: TRBJ1-6; CDR3nt: TGTGCCAGCAGTTACACAGACCGGAATTCACCCCTCCACTTT; CDR3aa: CASSYTDRNSPLHF
v_gene: TRBV2; abundance: -; d_gene: -; j_gene: TRBJ2-5; CDR3nt: TGTGCCAGCACTTGGAGCCAAGAGACCCGGTACTTC; CDR3aa: CASTWSQETRYF
v_gene: TRBV6-5; abundance: once; d_gene: TRBD1; j_gene: TRBJ2-7; CDR3nt: TGTGCCAGCAGCCGACGACAGGGGATCTCCTACGAGCAGTACTTC; CDR3aa: CASSRRQGISYEQYF
v_gene: TRBV12-5; abundance: -; d_gene: TRBD1; j_gene: TRBJ2-7; CDR3nt: TGTGCTAGTGGTTTCACCTCGGGACAGGGGGCGGGGGAGCAGTACTTC; CDR3aa: CASGFTSGQGAGEQYF
v_gene: TRBV10-2; abundance: few; d_gene: -; j_gene: TRBJ1-5; CDR3nt: TGCGCCAGCAGTGAGTCGGGGGTGGGACAGCCCCAGCATTTT; CDR3aa: CASSESGVGQPQHF
v_gene: TRBV27; abundance: -; d_gene: TRBD1; j_gene: TRBJ2-7; CDR3nt: TGTGCCAGCAGTCACAGGGGGCGCGGCGAGCAGTACTTC; CDR3aa: CASSHRGRGEQYF
v_gene: TRBV7-8; abundance: -; d_gene: -; j_gene: TRBJ2-5; CDR3nt: TGTGCCGTTTCCCGAAGGGGGGCAGGGGAGACCCAGTACTTC; CDR3aa: CAVSRRGAGETQYF